This T cell receptor beta chain came from a study of blood T cell repertoires in COVID-19. Participants came from 24 US areas, aged about 18 to 95 years. The data were produced by immunoSEQ multiplex PCR, yet TCRdb's version contains in-frame clones alone and is incomplete. The sample has roughly 300,000 clones; 85% to 90% are singletons. This CDR3 is 15 amino acids long. The ends were cut back, 3 bases at V and 7 bases at J, with 15 bases in the middle. Per the germline V gene, CDR1 is LNHDA and CDR2 is SQIVND (reference sequence). The receptor was isolated from a woman between 18 and 29 years old who had recovered from COVID-19. The rearrangement links TRBV19 to TRBJ1-4; D possibly corresponds to TRBD1 (5 bases). What was sequenced was PBMCs or T cells enriched from blood (not recorded which). CDR3 coding DNA: TGTGCCAGTAGTATGGTGACAGCGGGAGGTGAAAAACTGTTTTTT. Its protein product is CASSMVTAGGEKLFF.